Below, 12 T cell receptor beta chains from the same sample are listed, as sequenced in a study of shared clonotypes between healthy human individuals (TCRdb year 2020). The library came from the immunoSEQ multiplex PCR assay. Drawn from immuneACCESS, this table holds only the in-frame rearrangements with V and J called that TCRdb kept. Clones are partly lost; checked studies trace under half to an unresolved V gene and leave the rest unexplained. Counted in this sample were 2 million to 3 million clones; roughly 93% of them appeared once. The top ten clones comprise 0.36% of the sample. The sample taken for sequencing was naive CD4+ T cells from PBMCs. The cell subset or site label here, explained by the study, means: CD45RA+ positively selected. The source of these receptors is a man aged 18 to 29 in good health. Some clones in this sample may be carry-over from other donors' samples.

The rearrangement links TRBV5-1 to TRBJ1-2; possible D gene TRBD1, 5 bases. Trimming took off 4 bases at V and 0 bases at J, with 10 bases between the two ends. There are 14 residues in the CDR3. Germline V lookup: CDR1 SGHRS, CDR2 YFSETQ. This CDR3 is CASSEEGSNYGYTF. CDR3 nucleotides: TGCGCCAGCAGCGAGGAGGGGTCTAACTATGGCTACACCTTC.

This chain links TRBV29-1 with TRBJ2-1, with TRBD2 identical over 7 bases. Germline-derived CDR1 and CDR2 are SQVTM and ANQGSEA. There are 14 residues in the CDR3. The V and J ends lost 4 bases and 4 bases, in that order; junction bases with no gene match: 7. The CDR3 nucleotides read TGCAGCGTTGTGCGGGGGTTCGGGTACAATGAGCAGTTCTTC. As protein: CSVVRGFGYNEQFF.

This chain uses TRBV7-8 with TRBJ2-7; TRBD1 matches at 7 bases. The CDR3 length is 16 residues. With V trimmed by 5 bases and J by 0 bases, 10 bases remained unmatched. Germline CDR1 reads SGHVS; CDR2 reads FQNEAQ. The CDR3 sequence is CASSDIRRQGSYEQYF. The CDR3 DNA follows: TGTGCCAGCAGCGATATCCGGCGACAGGGCTCCTACGAGCAGTACTTC.

The V gene is TRBV4-1, the J gene TRBJ2-5; D not certain. V dropped 1 base and J dropped 3 bases, with 18 bases sitting between them. From germline, CDR1 is MGHRA and CDR2 YSYEKL. This CDR3 spans 17 amino acids. DNA for the CDR3: TGCGCCAGCAGCCAAGTGGGGATAGGAAAGACCAAAGAGACCCAGTACTTC. It specifies CASSQVGIGKTKETQYF.

The chain joins TRBV28 to TRBJ2-7; 11 nucleotides match TRBD2. The germline V gene encodes CDR1 MDHEN and CDR2 SYDVKM. The CDR3 consists of 15 residues. With V trimmed by 3 bases and J by 9 bases, 10 bases remained unmatched. Here the CDR3 reads CASSFVPSGRIGQYF. In DNA form, the CDR3 reads TGTGCCAGCAGTTTCGTCCCTAGCGGGAGGATAGGGCAGTACTTC.

The chain is built from TRBV15 and TRBJ2-7; 7 positions match TRBD1. This CDR3 spans 14 amino acids. The junction had 3 bases not matched to a gene; V was cut back by 0 bases and J by 4 bases. Germline V gives CDR1 LNHNV, CDR2 YYDKDF (reference sequence). CDR3 DNA sequence: TGTGCCACCAGCAGAGACCCGACAGGGTACGAGCAGTACTTC. Amino acid sequence: CATSRDPTGYEQYF. Looking up the rest from reference TRBV15 and TRBJ2-7 gives the full variable domain: DAMVIQNPRYQVTQFGKPVTLSCSQTLNHNVMYWYQQKSSQAPKLLFHYYDKDFNNEADTPDNFQSRRPNTSFCFLDIRSPGLGDTAMYLCATSRDPTGYEQYFGPGTRLTVT.

J is TRBJ2-1 and V is TRBV28; 8 bases map to TRBD2. The V and J ends lost 7 bases and 2 bases, in that order; junction bases with no gene match: 22. Per the germline V gene, CDR1 is MDHEN and CDR2 is SYDVKM. The length of the CDR3 is 20 residues. CDR3 residues: CASTPSSWLAGAKTYNEQFF. The CDR3 coding sequence is TGTGCCAGCACCCCATCCTCGTGGCTAGCGGGCGCGAAGACCTACAATGAGCAGTTCTTC.

CDR3 bases: TGTGCCAGCAGCCATGGGCGAACGGAGCGGGAGGCTCCCAGCACAGATACGCAGTATTTT. Encoded protein: CASSHGRTEREAPSTDTQYF. This sequence joins TRBV11-3 and TRBJ2-3, with TRBD2 matching over 9 bases. Per the germline V gene, CDR1 is SGHNT and CDR2 is YENEEA. The CDR3 is 20 residues long. V gave up 5 bases and J gave up 0 bases; unmatched junction bases: 18.

Details on this clone: The sample contains more than one DNA sequence encoding this CDR3. The chain links TRBV7-3 to TRBJ1-1; unclear D gene. Trimming cost V 0 bases and J 1 base, with 6 bases left between them. The germline V gene has CDR1 SGHTA and CDR2 FQGTGA. This CDR3 is 14 amino acids long. The CDR3 spells CASSLTGPNTEAFF. For the CDR3, the DNA is TGTGCCAGCAGCTTAACAGGCCCGAACACTGAAGCTTTCTTT. The full variable domain, completed using reference TRBV7-3 and TRBJ1-1, is GAGVSQTPSNKVTEKGKYVELRCDPISGHTALYWYRQSLGQGPEFLIYFQGTGAADDSGLPNDRFFAVRPEGSVSTLKIQRTERGDSAVYLCASSLTGPNTEAFFGQGTRLTVV.

The chain carries TRBV23-1 and TRBJ1-3; 10 bases line up with TRBD1. TRBV23-1 is placed among ORFs of uncertain function. The J segment lost 7 bases and the V segment lost 9 bases, leaving 6 bases of the junction unmatched. CDR3 length: 13 residues. CDR3 sequence: CARGQGMWNTIYF. DNA of the CDR3: TGCGCCAGGGGACAGGGGATGTGGAACACCATATATTTT.

V is TRBV27 and J is TRBJ2-3; 9 bases align to TRBD2. The junction had 12 bases not matched to a gene; V was cut back by 5 bases and J by 3 bases. Germline V CDR1 and CDR2: MNHEY, SMNVEV (reference sequence). The CDR3 is 17 amino acids. The CDR3 nucleotides are TGTGCCAGCAGTCTCTCCTCTAGCGGGATTGGGACAGATACGCAGTATTTT. Translation gives CASSLSSSGIGTDTQYF.

In this sample, this clone turned up once. The rearrangement links TRBV7-2 to TRBJ2-5; 9 bases fit TRBD2. Germline V gene sequence: CDR1 SGHTA, CDR2 FQGNSA. With 3 bases clipped from V and 5 bases from J, the junction kept 13 bases outside the gene matches. This CDR3 contains 17 residues. Written as DNA, the CDR3 is TGTGCCAGCAGCTTGTCCGGGACTAGCATCCCTTGGGAGACCCAGTACTTC. Translation gives CASSLSGTSIPWETQYF.